The 24 T cell receptor beta chains below come from one sample, sequenced in a study of blood T cell repertoires in COVID-19. The data were produced by immunoSEQ multiplex PCR, yet TCRdb's version contains in-frame clones alone and is incomplete. The repertoire holds 200,000 to 250,000 clones, more than 80% seen once, with over 3% in the top ten. What was sequenced was PBMCs or T cells enriched from blood (not recorded which). All receptors derive from a woman between 40 and 55 years old with acute COVID-19.

CDR3 coding DNA: TGTGCCAGCAGCTTACAGAGGGGGCATACGCAGTATTTT. This translates into CASSLQRGHTQYF. This chain uses TRBV11-3 with TRBJ2-3; 7 nucleotides match TRBD1. Germline V gene lookup returns CDR1 SGHNT and CDR2 YENEEA. This CDR3 has 13 amino acids. The ends lost 2 bases at V and 7 bases at J; junction bases unmatched: 3.

This chain uses TRBV6-1 with TRBJ2-5; 9 bases agree with TRBD2. CDR1 is MNHNS and CDR2 is SASEGT in the germline V gene. The length of the CDR3 is 15 residues. V gave up 1 base and J gave up 6 bases; unmatched junction bases: 6. The CDR3 is CASSEGGGGAKTQYF. Here the CDR3 DNA reads TGTGCCAGCAGTGAAGGGGGCGGGGGGGCGAAGACCCAGTACTTC.

The chain carries TRBV29-1 and TRBJ1-5; D perhaps matches TRBD1 (6 bases). The CDR3 covers 13 residues. Trimming took off 4 bases at V and 0 bases at J, with 7 bases between the two ends. Germline loops: CDR1 SQVTM, CDR2 ANQGSEA. Here the CDR3 reads CSVGTASNQPQHF. The CDR3, as DNA: TGCAGCGTTGGGACAGCTAGCAATCAGCCCCAGCATTTT.

The chain is built from TRBV27 and TRBJ1-5, with 7 bases that match TRBD1. This CDR3 is 12 amino acids long. Per the germline V gene, CDR1 is MNHEY and CDR2 is SMNVEV (reference sequence). The ends lost 4 bases at V and 6 bases at J; junction bases unmatched: 0. In DNA, the CDR3 is TGTGCCAGCAGTTCAGGGGGTCAGCCCCAGCATTTT. Residues: CASSSGGQPQHF.

The V gene is TRBV19, the J gene TRBJ2-2; 9 bases map to TRBD1. In germline, CDR1 is LNHDA, CDR2 SQIVND (reference sequence). With 10 bases clipped from V and 5 bases from J, the junction kept 11 bases outside the gene matches. The CDR3 loop spans 15 amino acids. CDR3 sequence reads: CAIGSKQGATGELFF. The CDR3 coding sequence is TGTGCCATAGGGTCTAAACAGGGGGCTACCGGGGAGCTGTTTTTT.

This chain joins TRBV6-5 and TRBJ1-1; TRBD1 aligns across 10 bases. This CDR3 has 15 amino acids. The V gene end was trimmed by 7 bases and the J gene end by 3 bases; junction bases not matched to a gene: 8. Germline assignment: CDR1 MNHEY and CDR2 SVGAGI. The CDR3 sequence is CASTLTGGVDTEAFF. DNA for the CDR3: TGTGCCAGCACCCTGACAGGGGGCGTCGACACTGAAGCTTTCTTT.

This clone was found a few times. V usage is TRBV3-1 (or the pseudogene TRBV3-2) and J usage is TRBJ2-5; 12 nucleotides match TRBD2. There are 15 residues in the CDR3. Germline trimming cut 4 bases from V and 4 bases from J; bases unmatched to any gene: 4. Germline V gene sequence: CDR1 LGHDT, CDR2 YNNKEL (reference sequence). CDR3 sequence reads: CASSRRLAGVETQYF. The DNA for the CDR3 is TGTGCCAGCAGCCGTAGACTAGCGGGGGTAGAGACCCAGTACTTC.

J is TRBJ1-1 and V is TRBV5-1; TRBD1 might be the D (6 bases). The germline CDR1 and CDR2 sequences are SGHRS and YFSETQ. V lost 0 bases and J lost 4, with 10 bases in between. The CDR3 runs 14 residues. The CDR3 region is CASSLEGVITEAFF. CDR3 nucleotides: TGCGCCAGCAGCTTGGAGGGGGTTATCACTGAAGCTTTCTTT. Filled out from reference TRBV5-1 and TRBJ1-1, the complete variable domain reads KAGVTQTPRYLIKTRGQQVTLSCSPISGHRSVSWYQQTPGQGLQFLFEYFSETQRNKGNFPGRFSGRQFSNSRSEMNVSTLELGDSALYLCASSLEGVITEAFFGQGTRLTVV.

The CDR3 region is CASGTNSNQPQHF. The DNA of the CDR3 is TGTGCCAGCGGGACAAACAGCAATCAGCCCCAGCATTTT. This chain links TRBV6-5 with TRBJ1-5, with D possibly TRBD1 on 6 matching bases. CDR3 length: 13 residues. The V end was cut by 8 bases, the J end by 1 base, with 9 bases between. Germline V CDR1 and CDR2: MNHEY, SVGAGI.

At least ten counts were recorded for this clone. This chain links TRBV7-2 with TRBJ2-7; 7 nucleotides agree with TRBD1. The CDR3 totals 13 residues. J lost 4 bases, V lost 2 bases, and 2 bases had no gene match. Looked up from germline, CDR1 is SGHTA and CDR2 is FQGNSA. The CDR3 bases are TGTGCCAGCAGCTTATCCAGGGGGTACGAGCAGTACTTC. Protein: CASSLSRGYEQYF.

This clone was seen more than once but under ten times. This chain uses TRBV5-1 with TRBJ1-5; 8 positions agree with TRBD1. Per the germline V gene, CDR1 is SGHRS and CDR2 is YFSETQ. J gave up 4 bases and V 4 bases, and 7 bases lay outside the gene matches. The CDR3 covers 15 residues. CDR3 coding DNA: TGCGCCAGCAGCCAGACAGGGGATGGGAATCAGCCCCAGCATTTT. Its protein is CASSQTGDGNQPQHF.

The rearrangement uses TRBV7-9 and TRBJ1-1; weak D call: TRBD1 (6 bases). V was cut by 4 bases and J by 6 bases, with 15 bases left in between. Germline values: CDR1 SEHNR, CDR2 FQNEAQ (reference sequence). The CDR3 covers 14 residues. This CDR3 reads CASSYLGRGPEAFF. In nucleotides, the CDR3 is TGTGCCAGCAGCTACCTAGGCAGGGGACCTGAAGCTTTCTTT.

The chain couples TRBV30 to TRBJ2-2; weak D call: TRBD2 (7 bases). The CDR3 spans 16 residues. From germline, CDR1 is GTSNPN and CDR2 SVGIG (reference sequence). The V gene lost 0 bases and the J gene lost 2 bases, with 13 bases spanning the gap. As DNA, the CDR3 is TGTGCCTGGAGTGTACGGGGGGCCCTAAACACCGGGGAGCTGTTTTTT. Translating it yields CAWSVRGALNTGELFF.

The V call is TRBV5-1, the J call TRBJ2-2; 7 bases match TRBD2. Germline V gives CDR1 SGHRS, CDR2 YFSETQ. V lost 4 bases, J lost 0 bases, and 3 bases stayed unmatched. The CDR3 is 15 residues long. CDR3 residues: CASSPGLANTGELFF. In nucleotides, the CDR3 is TGCGCCAGCAGCCCCGGACTAGCGAACACCGGGGAGCTGTTTTTT.

The CDR3 DNA follows: TGTGCCAGCAGCCCCGAACAGGGAAGCCTACCCTACGAGCAGTACTTC. Translated: CASSPEQGSLPYEQYF. The genes are TRBV5-4 and TRBJ2-7, with a tentative D call TRBD1 (6 bases). The CDR3 sequence is 16 residues long. The V end lost 4 bases, the J end lost 2 bases, and 19 bases lay between the germline ends. Germline V gives CDR1 SGHNT, CDR2 YYREEE (reference sequence). Full variable domain (remainder filled in from reference TRBV5-4 and TRBJ2-7): ETGVTQSPTHLIKTRGQQVTLRCSSQSGHNTVSWYQQALGQGPQFIFQYYREEENGRGNFPPRFSGLQFPNYSSELNVNALELDDSALYLCASSPEQGSLPYEQYFGPGTRLTVT.

The genes are TRBV24-1 and TRBJ2-3; D is possibly TRBD2 (6 bases). This CDR3 contains 14 residues. V was clipped by 9 bases and J by 2 bases, with 14 bases between them. CDR1 and CDR2 (germline): KGHDR, SFDVKD. The CDR3 here is CATEGGTDTDTQYF. CDR3 in DNA: TGTGCCACCGAGGGAGGCACCGACACAGATACGCAGTATTTT.

Of note for this clone: Within the sample, other DNA sequences also encode this same CDR3. The chain uses TRBV5-1 and TRBJ2-3, with a possible D match to TRBD1 (5 bases). The V gene's germline CDR1 is SGHRS and CDR2 YFSETQ. The ends were cut back, 1 base at V and 1 base at J, with 10 bases in the middle. The CDR3 has 15 amino acids. Here the CDR3 reads CASSLRGMGTDTQYF. In DNA form, the CDR3 reads TGCGCCAGCAGCTTGAGGGGTATGGGCACAGATACGCAGTATTTT.

J is TRBJ1-1 and V is TRBV9, with D hard to call. This CDR3 has 14 amino acids. The V end was cut by 0 bases, the J end by 0 bases, with 6 bases between. In germline, CDR1 is SGDLS, CDR2 YYNGEE. CDR3 residues: CASSVASMNTEAFF. The CDR3 DNA is TGTGCCAGCAGCGTAGCATCCATGAACACTGAAGCTTTCTTT.

This chain connects TRBV7-9 to TRBJ2-7; maybe TRBD1 (6 bases). Between the trimmed V and J ends, which lost 8 bases and 5 bases, there was a span of 10 bases. This CDR3 contains 11 residues. Germline CDR1 and CDR2: SEHNR and FQNEAQ (reference sequence). CDR3 sequence reads: CASQQGHEQYF. In DNA form, the CDR3 reads TGTGCCAGCCAACAGGGACACGAGCAGTACTTC.

The J gene is TRBJ2-1, the V gene TRBV11-3; 13 bases align to TRBD2. The CDR3 totals 16 residues. V lost 5 bases and J lost 8; bases outside the gene matches: 9. Germline V gives CDR1 SGHNT, CDR2 YENEEA. The CDR3 loop is CASSQRSGLAGDEQFF. The CDR3, as DNA: TGTGCCAGCAGCCAGAGATCCGGACTAGCGGGGGATGAGCAGTTCTTC.

This chain connects TRBV5-1 to TRBJ1-2; 8 bases match TRBD1. CDR1 and CDR2 (germline): SGHRS, YFSETQ. V gave up 3 bases and J gave up 6 bases; unmatched junction bases: 4. This CDR3 region has 13 residues. In DNA, the CDR3 is TGCGCCAGCAGCTCAGGGGGCGAAGATGGCTACACCTTC. It encodes CASSSGGEDGYTF.

V gene TRBV11-2 combines with J gene TRBJ1-2; possible D gene TRBD1, 5 bases. Germline CDR1 reads SGHAT; CDR2 reads FQNNGV. The length of the CDR3 is 15 residues. V was trimmed by 1 base and J by 0 bases, leaving 9 bases between them. As DNA, the CDR3 is TGTGCCAGCAGCTTAGTGGCAGGGTCTAACTATGGCTACACCTTC. The encoded protein is CASSLVAGSNYGYTF.

The chain combines TRBV7-3 with TRBJ1-1; unclear D gene. Per germline, CDR1 SGHTA and CDR2 FQGTGA. The V end lost 3 bases, the J end lost 5 bases, and 13 bases lay between the germline ends. This CDR3 has 14 residues. In nucleotides, the CDR3 is TGTGCCAGCAGCTTTCGAGAGAGTGTAACTGAAGCTTTCTTT. Residues: CASSFRESVTEAFF.

The chain recombines TRBV4-3 with TRBJ2-3, with 10 bases fitting TRBD1. Germline CDR1 reads LGHNA; CDR2 reads YSLEER. This CDR3 is 14 amino acids long. The junction had 2 bases not matched to a gene; V was cut back by 6 bases and J by 2 bases. CDR3 nucleotide sequence: TGCGCCAGCAGGGACAGGGGGGCCACAGATACGCAGTATTTT. It yields the protein CASRDRGATDTQYF.